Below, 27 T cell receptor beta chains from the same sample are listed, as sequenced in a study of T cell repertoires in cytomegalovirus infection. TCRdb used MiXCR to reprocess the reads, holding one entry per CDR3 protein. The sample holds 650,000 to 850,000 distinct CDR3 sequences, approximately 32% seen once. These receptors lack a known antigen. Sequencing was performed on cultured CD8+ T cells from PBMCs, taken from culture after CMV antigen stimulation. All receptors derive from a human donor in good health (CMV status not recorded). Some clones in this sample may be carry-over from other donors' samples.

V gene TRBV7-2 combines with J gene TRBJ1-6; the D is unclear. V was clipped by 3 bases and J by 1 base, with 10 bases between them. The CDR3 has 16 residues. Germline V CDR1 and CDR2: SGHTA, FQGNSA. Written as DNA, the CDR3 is TGTGCCAGCAGCTTCGAAGCATGGTCCTATAATTCACCCCTCCACTTT. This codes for CASSFEAWSYNSPLHF.

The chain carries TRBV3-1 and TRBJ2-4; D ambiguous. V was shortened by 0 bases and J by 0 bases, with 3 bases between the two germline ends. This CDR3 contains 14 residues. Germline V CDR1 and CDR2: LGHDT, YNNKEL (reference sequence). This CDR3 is CASSQELAKNIQYF. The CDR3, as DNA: TGTGCCAGCAGCCAAGAATTAGCCAAAAACATTCAGTACTTC.

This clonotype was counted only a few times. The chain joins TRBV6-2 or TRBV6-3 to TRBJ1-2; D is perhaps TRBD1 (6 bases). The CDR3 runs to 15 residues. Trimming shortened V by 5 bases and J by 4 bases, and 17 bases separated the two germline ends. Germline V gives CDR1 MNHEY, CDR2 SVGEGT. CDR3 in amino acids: CASSNTGQRRYGYTF. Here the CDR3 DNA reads TGTGCCAGCAGTAACACCGGACAGAGACGCTATGGCTACACCTTC.

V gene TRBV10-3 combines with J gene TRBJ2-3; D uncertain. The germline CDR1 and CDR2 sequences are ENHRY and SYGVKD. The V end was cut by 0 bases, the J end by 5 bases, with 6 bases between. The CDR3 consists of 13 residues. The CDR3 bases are TGTGCCATCAGTGAGTCACCGAGAGATACGCAGTATTTT. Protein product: CAISESPRDTQYF.

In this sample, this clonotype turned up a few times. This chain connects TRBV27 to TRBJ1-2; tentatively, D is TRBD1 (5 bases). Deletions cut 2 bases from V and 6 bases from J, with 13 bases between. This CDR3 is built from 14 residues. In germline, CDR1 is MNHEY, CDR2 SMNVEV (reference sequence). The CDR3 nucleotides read TGTGCCAGCAGTTTAGTCGGGGGGTCGGATGGCTACACCTTC. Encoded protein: CASSLVGGSDGYTF.

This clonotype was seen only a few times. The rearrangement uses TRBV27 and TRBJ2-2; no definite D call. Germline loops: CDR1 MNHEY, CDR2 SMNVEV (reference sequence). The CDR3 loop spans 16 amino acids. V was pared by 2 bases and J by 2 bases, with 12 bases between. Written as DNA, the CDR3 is TGTGCCAGCAGTTTAATTCTCACAGCCAACACCGGGGAGCTGTTTTTT. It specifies CASSLILTANTGELFF.

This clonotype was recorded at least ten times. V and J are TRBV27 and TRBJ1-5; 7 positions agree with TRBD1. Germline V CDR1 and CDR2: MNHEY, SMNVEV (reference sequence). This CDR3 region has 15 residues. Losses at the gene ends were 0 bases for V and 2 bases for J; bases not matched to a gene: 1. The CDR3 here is CASSLSGTGNQPQHF. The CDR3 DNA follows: TGTGCCAGCAGTTTATCGGGGACAGGCAATCAGCCCCAGCATTTT.

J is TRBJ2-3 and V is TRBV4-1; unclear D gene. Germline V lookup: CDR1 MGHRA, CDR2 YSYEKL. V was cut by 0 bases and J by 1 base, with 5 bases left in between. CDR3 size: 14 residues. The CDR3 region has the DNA TGCGCCAGCAGCCAAGAAACTGGCACAGATACGCAGTATTTT. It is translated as CASSQETGTDTQYF.

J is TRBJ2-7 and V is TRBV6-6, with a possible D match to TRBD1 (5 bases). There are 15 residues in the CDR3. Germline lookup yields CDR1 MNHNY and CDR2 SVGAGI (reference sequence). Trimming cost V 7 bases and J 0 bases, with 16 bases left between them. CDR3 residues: CASTQWAGNSYEQYF. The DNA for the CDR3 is TGTGCCAGCACCCAGTGGGCAGGGAACTCCTACGAGCAGTACTTC.

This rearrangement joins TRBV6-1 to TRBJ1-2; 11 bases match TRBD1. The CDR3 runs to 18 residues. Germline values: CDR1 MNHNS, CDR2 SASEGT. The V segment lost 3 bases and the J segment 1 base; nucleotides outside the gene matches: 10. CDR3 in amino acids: CASSDRGQGEIFNYGYTF. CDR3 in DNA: TGTGCCAGCAGTGACCGGGGACAGGGGGAGATCTTTAACTATGGCTACACCTTC.

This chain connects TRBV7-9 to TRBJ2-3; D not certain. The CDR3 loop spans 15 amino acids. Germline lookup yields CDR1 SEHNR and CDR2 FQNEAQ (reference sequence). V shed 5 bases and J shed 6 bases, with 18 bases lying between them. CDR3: CASSPTGSAPDTQYF. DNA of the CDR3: TGTGCCAGCAGCCCCACTGGGTCTGCCCCCGATACGCAGTATTTT.

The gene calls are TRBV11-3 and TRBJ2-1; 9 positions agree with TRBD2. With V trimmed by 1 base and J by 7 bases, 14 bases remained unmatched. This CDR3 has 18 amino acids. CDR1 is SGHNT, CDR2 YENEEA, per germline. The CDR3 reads CASSLGGTSRGVENEQFF. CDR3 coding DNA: TGTGCCAGCAGCTTAGGAGGGACTAGCCGAGGTGTGGAGAATGAGCAGTTCTTC.

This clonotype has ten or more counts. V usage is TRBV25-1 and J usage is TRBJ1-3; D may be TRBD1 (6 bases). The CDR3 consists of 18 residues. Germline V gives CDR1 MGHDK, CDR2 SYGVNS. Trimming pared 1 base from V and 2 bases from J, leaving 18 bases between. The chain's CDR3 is CASSESGANRVPGNTIYF. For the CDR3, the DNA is TGTGCCAGCAGTGAATCTGGAGCTAACAGGGTTCCTGGAAACACCATATATTTT.

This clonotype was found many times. CDR3 sequence reads: CASSLVSGLKGASSYNEQFF. CDR3 in DNA: TGTGCCAGCAGCTTAGTTTCAGGGTTAAAGGGGGCTAGCTCCTACAATGAGCAGTTCTTC. The chain couples TRBV7-4 to TRBJ2-1; TRBD1 aligns across 7 bases. This CDR3 has 20 amino acids. Germline V lookup: CDR1 SGHVT, CDR2 SQSDAQ. V lost 1 base and J lost 0; bases outside the gene matches: 15. Full variable domain (outside the CDR3, taken from reference TRBV7-4 and TRBJ2-1): GAGVSQSPRYKVAKRGRDVALRCDSISGHVTLYWYRQTLGQGSEVLTYSQSDAQRDKSGRPSGRFSAERPERSVSTLKIQRTEQGDSAVYLCASSLVSGLKGASSYNEQFFGPGTRLTVL.

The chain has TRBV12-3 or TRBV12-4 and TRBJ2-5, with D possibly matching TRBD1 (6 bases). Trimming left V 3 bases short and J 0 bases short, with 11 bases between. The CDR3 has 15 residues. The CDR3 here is CASSFGQKYQETQYF. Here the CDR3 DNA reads TGTGCCAGCAGTTTCGGACAGAAGTACCAAGAGACCCAGTACTTC.

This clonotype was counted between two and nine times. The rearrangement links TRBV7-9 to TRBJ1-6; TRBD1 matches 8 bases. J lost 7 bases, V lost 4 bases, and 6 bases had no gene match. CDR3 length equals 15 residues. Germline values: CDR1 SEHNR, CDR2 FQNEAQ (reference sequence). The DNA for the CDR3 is TGTGCCAGCAGCTCACCGGGACAGGAGAATTCACCCCTCCACTTT. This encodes CASSSPGQENSPLHF.

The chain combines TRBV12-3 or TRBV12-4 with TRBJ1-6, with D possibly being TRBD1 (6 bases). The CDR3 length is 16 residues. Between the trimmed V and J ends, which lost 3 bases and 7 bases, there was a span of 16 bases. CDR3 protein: CASSLAGAAENSPLHF. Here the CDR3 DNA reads TGTGCCAGCAGTTTGGCGGGGGCGGCGGAGAATTCACCCCTCCACTTT.

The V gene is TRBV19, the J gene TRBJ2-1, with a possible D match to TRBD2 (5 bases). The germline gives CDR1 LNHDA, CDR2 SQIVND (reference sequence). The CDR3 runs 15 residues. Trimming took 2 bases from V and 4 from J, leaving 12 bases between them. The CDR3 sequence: CASSIPEGRYNEQFF. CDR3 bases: TGTGCCAGTAGTATACCGGAAGGGAGATACAATGAGCAGTTCTTC.

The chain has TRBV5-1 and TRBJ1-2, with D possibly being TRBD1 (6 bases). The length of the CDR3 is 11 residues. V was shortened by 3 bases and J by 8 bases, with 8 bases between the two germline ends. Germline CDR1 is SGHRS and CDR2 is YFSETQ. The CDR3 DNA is TGCGCCAGCAGCTCCGGGACAGGCTACACCTTC. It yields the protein CASSSGTGYTF.

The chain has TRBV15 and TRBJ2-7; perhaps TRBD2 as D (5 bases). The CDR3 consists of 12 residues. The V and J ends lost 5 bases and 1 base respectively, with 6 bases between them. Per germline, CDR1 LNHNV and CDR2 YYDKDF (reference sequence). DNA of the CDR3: TGTGCCACCAGCGAGGGATCCTACGAGCAGTACTTC. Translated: CATSEGSYEQYF.

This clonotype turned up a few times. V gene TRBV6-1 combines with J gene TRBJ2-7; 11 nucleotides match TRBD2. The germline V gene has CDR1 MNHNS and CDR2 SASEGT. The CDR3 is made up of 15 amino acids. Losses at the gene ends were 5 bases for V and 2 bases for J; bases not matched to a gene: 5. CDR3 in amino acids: CASSFLAGGPYEQYF. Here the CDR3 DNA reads TGTGCCAGCAGTTTCCTAGCGGGGGGCCCCTACGAGCAGTACTTC.

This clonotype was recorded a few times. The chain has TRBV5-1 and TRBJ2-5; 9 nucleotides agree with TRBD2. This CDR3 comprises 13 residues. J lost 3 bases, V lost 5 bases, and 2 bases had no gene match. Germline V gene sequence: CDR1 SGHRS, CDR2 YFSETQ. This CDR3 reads CASRSSGEETQYF. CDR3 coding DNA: TGCGCCAGCAGATCTAGCGGGGAAGAGACCCAGTACTTC.

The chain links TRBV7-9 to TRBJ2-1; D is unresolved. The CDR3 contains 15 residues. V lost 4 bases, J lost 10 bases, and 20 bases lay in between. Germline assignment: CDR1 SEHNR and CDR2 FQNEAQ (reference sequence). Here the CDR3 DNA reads TGTGCCAGCAGCTCTCCTCTAGAGCCCTTTTGGGAGCAGTTCTTC. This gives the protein CASSSPLEPFWEQFF.

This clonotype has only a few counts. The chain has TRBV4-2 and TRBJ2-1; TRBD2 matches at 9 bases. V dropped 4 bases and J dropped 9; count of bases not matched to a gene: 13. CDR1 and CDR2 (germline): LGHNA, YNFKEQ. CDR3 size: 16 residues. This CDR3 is CASSLQLAGLPSEQFF. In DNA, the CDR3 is TGTGCCAGCAGCCTTCAACTAGCGGGCTTGCCCTCTGAGCAGTTCTTC.

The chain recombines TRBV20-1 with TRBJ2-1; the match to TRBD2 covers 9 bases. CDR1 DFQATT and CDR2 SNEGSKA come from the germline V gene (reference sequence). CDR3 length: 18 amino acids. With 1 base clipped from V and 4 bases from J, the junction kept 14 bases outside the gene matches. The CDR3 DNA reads TGCAGTGCTAGAGCCCTGGGGGTAGCGGGGGTAGCATACAATGAGCAGTTCTTC. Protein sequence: CSARALGVAGVAYNEQFF.

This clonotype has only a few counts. DNA of the CDR3: TGTGCCAGCATCTCAAACGTTGGGGCAGATACGCAGTATTTT. Protein product: CASISNVGADTQYF. This chain connects TRBV12-3 or TRBV12-4 to TRBJ2-3, with D unclear. The CDR3 is made up of 14 amino acids. Trimming took off 7 bases at V and 4 bases at J, with 15 bases between the two ends.

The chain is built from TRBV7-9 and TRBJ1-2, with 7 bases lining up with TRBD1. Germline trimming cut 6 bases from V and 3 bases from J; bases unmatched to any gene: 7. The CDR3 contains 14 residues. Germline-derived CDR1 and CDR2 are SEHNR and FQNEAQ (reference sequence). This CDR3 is CASRLGTDYYGYTF. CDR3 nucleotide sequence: TGTGCCAGCAGATTGGGGACAGACTACTATGGCTACACCTTC.